This T cell receptor (beta chain) emerged from a study of cytomegalovirus exposure and HLA in healthy donors (dated by TCRdb to 2017 to 2019). Describing the broader study: According to a later analysis, one platform produced both the approximately 110 validation repertoires and the roughly 660 repertoires of the first cohort. The aim of the study was to test whether cataloging public T cell receptors could identify signatures of past pathogen exposure. High-throughput TCR immunosequencing, statistical association of individual TCRs with disease status, and machine learning were combined to predict cytomegalovirus infection status. A separate validation cohort of roughly 120 different subjects was used in addition to the 666-subject first cohort. Study-level results and caveats: A later analysis found that TCRs clustered in the first cohort also tended to co-occur in the roughly 110 validation repertoires, with more than 90% of cluster scores above 0. The study gave a list of about 160 TCR beta chains associated with cytomegalovirus. Across donors, most TCR sequences were observed very rarely, whereas some public TCRs were present in many individuals. Three of the identified cytomegalovirus-associated TCR beta chains were confirmed in vitro to be specific for cytomegalovirus antigens. The validation cohort had no HLA typing available for a later analysis, so co-occurrence within that cohort was assessed over all 120 or so repertoires. The authors suggested that the approach could potentially be extended to other disease states and immunological phenotypes. The classifier was reported to diagnose cytomegalovirus status with high specificity and sensitivity in both the original cohort and the validation cohort.

Concerning this clone itself: Its antigen remains unidentified. Within one base of it there is no much larger clone, and no base qualities were kept.

Donors formed part of the validation cohort, which comprised fewer than 150 subjects and was distinct from the first cohort of 666 subjects. Library method: the immunoSEQ multiplex PCR assay. The original methods were these. To diagnose cytomegalovirus status from the catalog of TCR beta chain sequences, a statistical classification framework was built. TCRdb stores this immuneACCESS table with in-frame sequences only. Part of the clones is absent; in the studies checked, under half of the shortfall reflects unresolved V genes, and no reason is known for the rest. That table is the source of V, J and clone size, and D and trimming were worked out from the DNA. In this sample the table shows 120,000 or so clones, around 89% of which occur a single time. The ten largest clones add up to approximately 1.8% of the sample. The germline ends are 9 bases apart after V is trimmed by 6 bases and J by 4 bases. Looking up the germline V gene yields CDR1 MNHEY and CDR2 SVGAGI. Taken from cysteine to phenylalanine, the CDR3 has 12 residues. The retained sequence is limited to the CDR3, 36 bases, with the frame set at the first base.

The receptor was derived from a man between 18 and 35 years old in good health and CMV-seronegative. In this chain, TRBV6-5 is recombined with TRBJ1-2; a tentative D match to TRBD1 spans 6 bases. Sequenced material: PBMCs. The CDR3 here reads CASRTGSYGYTF. DNA sequence: TGTGCCAGCAGAACAGGGTCCTATGGCTACACCTTC.